This TCR beta chain came from a study of CD8 T cells in Susac syndrome. The study's findings and limits: As acknowledged by the study, its TCR sequencing and HLA analysis included a relatively small number of individuals.

The study used treatment-naive patients who had stable or active relapsing-remitting disease as multiple sclerosis controls. The germline V and J ends were trimmed by 3 bases and 3 bases, with 11 bases remaining between them. This CDR3 has 13 amino acids. The germline V gene encodes CDR1 SQVTM and CDR2 ANQGSEA. Of note for this clonotype: The target antigen is unknown.

RNA, at about 0.45 to 1 ug, was reverse transcribed with random hexamers. The immunoSEQ assay covered 54 Vbeta and 13 Jbeta segments for CDR3. Via MiXCR, TCRdb re-called the immunoSEQ multiplex PCR reads, giving one row per CDR3 protein. This repertoire shows a few hundred thousand distinct CDR3 sequences, 65% to 90% found once; its top ten account for 0.21%. The source material was CD8+ T cells from PBMCs. The sequence came from a human donor with multiple sclerosis. The rearrangement uses TRBV29-1 and TRBJ1-2; D might be TRBD1 (6 bases). As DNA, the CDR3 is TGCAGCGTTGACTGGACAGAGGACTATGGCTACACCTTC. It encodes CSVDWTEDYGYTF.